The source of this T cell receptor (beta chain) is a study of blood T cell repertoires in COVID-19. On the study more broadly: Both acute and convalescent COVID-19 samples were obtained from the United States, Italy and Spain. The analysed material was cDNA or gDNA that came from T cells, B-cell-depleted T cells, or PBMCs.

In the authors' methods: From reference gene primer amplification, estimates of nucleated cell counts were derived. Assay used: immunoSEQ multiplex PCR; TCRdb lists only in-frame clones, some missing. V and J calls and clone size are given by that table; D and trimming were obtained from the DNA. The sample yields some 95,000 clones, roughly 75% seen once. Deletions cut 0 bases from V and 5 bases from J, with 8 bases between. Germline V gene data show CDR1 as SGHTA and CDR2 as FQGNSA. The CDR3 covers 14 residues. Sequences were obtained from peripheral blood. The chain has TRBV7-2 and TRBJ2-1, with D unclear. This clonotype was obtained from a man aged 45-65 years who had recovered from COVID-19. CDR3 sequence (DNA): TGTGCCAGCAGCTTAGCGCGAGAGGACAATGAGCAGTTCTTC. Its translation: CASSLAREDNEQFF. The variable domain in full, completed from reference TRBV7-2 and TRBJ2-1, reads GAGVSQSPSNKVTEKGKDVELRCDPISGHTALYWYRQSLGQGLEFLIYFQGNSAPDKSGLPSDRFSAERTGGSVSTLTIQRTQQEDSAVYLCASSLAREDNEQFFGPGTRLTVL.